The 25 T cell receptor beta chains below come from one sample, sequenced in a study of CD8 T cells in Susac syndrome (dated by TCRdb to between 2018 and 2021). Libraries were prepared through the immunoSEQ multiplex PCR assay. RNA was extracted with the RNeasy kit and 0.5 to 1 ug was reverse transcribed using random hexamers. TCRdb reanalyzed the raw reads on its own, using fastp at Q25 for trimming and MiXCR for clone calling, and kept in-frame beta chains. Each CDR3 protein appears once, grouped with its most common genes and DNA. Counted in this sample were roughly 250,000 distinct CDR3 sequences; 90% to 97% of them appeared once. The top ten clonotypes cover 0.1% of the sample. The specimen was CD4+ T cells from PBMCs. Receptor source: a human donor with Susac syndrome.

V and J are TRBV30 and TRBJ2-1; TRBD1 is a possible D gene (5 bases). Germline CDR1 GTSNPN, CDR2 SVGIG (reference sequence). V lost 7 bases and J 7 bases, leaving 20 bases between the germline ends. CDR3 length: 14 amino acids. The CDR3 bases are TGTGCCTTGAGCTTGGGGCCAGTAACTAATGAGCAGTTCTTC. Protein: CALSLGPVTNEQFF.

The chain combines TRBV29-1 with TRBJ2-3; D possibly corresponds to TRBD2 (6 bases). The germline CDR1 and CDR2 sequences are SQVTM and ANQGSEA. Between the trimmed V and J ends, which lost 1 base and 7 bases, there was a span of 9 bases. CDR3 length: 12 residues. The CDR3 DNA sequence: TGCAGCGTTGAAGTGGGAGGAAATACGCAGTATTTT. It codes for CSVEVGGNTQYF.

The rearrangement uses TRBV9 and TRBJ2-1, with TRBD1 matching 8 bases. Germline assignment: CDR1 SGDLS and CDR2 YYNGEE. Trimming removed 4 bases from V and 9 bases from J; junction bases left unmatched: 6. This CDR3 comprises 13 residues. CDR3 sequence (DNA): TGTGCCAGCAGCTCGAGACAGGGGTTTGAGCAGTTCTTC. Protein: CASSSRQGFEQFF.

The genes are TRBV4-1 and TRBJ2-1; possibly TRBD1 for D (5 bases). The CDR3 length is 15 residues. V was cut by 2 bases and J by 0 bases, with 8 bases left in between. Germline V gene data show CDR1 as MGHRA and CDR2 as YSYEKL. Here the CDR3 DNA reads TGCGCCAGCAGCCAAACTACAGGCTCCTACAATGAGCAGTTCTTC. It translates to CASSQTTGSYNEQFF.

A word on this clonotype: Here the CDR3 omits its conserved ending phenylalanine or tryptophan, so a read error is the likely source. This chain joins TRBV28 and TRBJ2-1, with 8 bases that match TRBD2. The CDR3 contains 16 residues. V lost 5 bases and J lost 5; bases outside the gene matches: 11. Germline V CDR1 and CDR2: MDHEN, SYDVKM. CDR3 loop: CASSPSGRGKNNEQFL. The DNA of the CDR3 is TGTGCCAGCAGTCCCTCCGGGAGGGGGAAGAACAATGAGCAGTTCCTC.

This sequence joins TRBV7-9 and TRBJ2-1; unclear D gene. The CDR3 contains 14 residues. CDR1 SEHNR and CDR2 FQNEAQ come from the germline V gene (reference sequence). The ends were cut back, 6 bases at V and 16 bases at J, with 25 bases in the middle. CDR3 nucleotide sequence: TGTGCCAGCAGTTCGGAGTTTGAGGAACCTGGGATATTCTTC. It encodes CASSSEFEEPGIFF.

This clonotype has only one observation. The gene calls are TRBV24-1 and TRBJ2-1; D perhaps matches TRBD1 (6 bases). CDR1 and CDR2 (germline): KGHDR, SFDVKD. The germline V and J ends were trimmed by 3 bases and 4 bases, with 12 bases remaining between them. This CDR3 has 15 amino acids. The CDR3 sequence is CATSDTTGTYNEQFF. In nucleotides, the CDR3 is TGTGCCACCAGTGATACCACCGGGACATACAATGAGCAGTTCTTC.

The chain has TRBV9 and TRBJ2-2, with TRBD2 identical over 7 bases. Germline trimming cut 0 bases from V and 5 bases from J; bases unmatched to any gene: 7. CDR1 is SGDLS, CDR2 YYNGEE, per germline. This CDR3 has 16 amino acids. The DNA for the CDR3 is TGTGCCAGCAGCGTAGGGGGAGGGACGGGAACCGGGGAGCTGTTTTTT. Its translation: CASSVGGGTGTGELFF.

CDR3 residues: CSVDSVTNYGYTF. CDR3 DNA sequence: TGCAGCGTTGATTCCGTGACTAACTATGGCTACACCTTC. V gene TRBV29-1 combines with J gene TRBJ1-2; D remains ambiguous. The CDR3 sequence is 13 residues long. V was shortened by 3 bases and J by 0 bases, with 8 bases between the two germline ends. Germline CDR1 SQVTM, CDR2 ANQGSEA.

The rearrangement joins TRBV29-1 to TRBJ2-2; D remains ambiguous. There are 12 residues in the CDR3. Germline V lookup: CDR1 SQVTM, CDR2 ANQGSEA. With 2 bases removed from V and 2 bases from J, the gap between germline ends came to 3 bases. CDR3 bases: TGCAGCGTTGAACCTAACACCGGGGAGCTGTTTTTT. It codes for CSVEPNTGELFF.

This chain joins TRBV9 and TRBJ1-3; no reliable D call. V lost 0 bases, J lost 4 bases, and 14 bases lay in between. The CDR3 is 16 residues long. Germline-derived CDR1 and CDR2 are SGDLS and YYNGEE. The CDR3 protein is CASSVGTRLGGNTIYF. The CDR3 DNA follows: TGTGCCAGCAGCGTAGGAACCAGGCTGGGAGGAAACACCATATATTTT. Full variable domain (rest looked up from reference TRBV9 and TRBJ1-3): DSGVTQTPKHLITATGQRVTLRCSPRSGDLSVYWYQQSLDQGLQFLIQYYNGEERAKGNILERFSAQQFPDLHSELNLSSLELGDSALYFCASSVGTRLGGNTIYFGEGSWLTVV.

V gene TRBV4-1 combines with J gene TRBJ2-1; D unclear. CDR1 and CDR2 from the germline V gene are MGHRA and YSYEKL. The CDR3 loop spans 15 amino acids. Trimming left V 0 bases short and J 5 bases short, with 11 bases between. The CDR3 sequence is CASSQDWWLNNEQFF. In DNA form, the CDR3 reads TGCGCCAGCAGCCAAGATTGGTGGCTAAACAATGAGCAGTTCTTC.

The chain carries TRBV20-1 and TRBJ2-7; D gene ambiguous. CDR3 length equals 11 residues. Germline V gene sequence: CDR1 DFQATT, CDR2 SNEGSKA (reference sequence). The V gene lost 3 bases and the J gene lost 5 bases, with 8 bases spanning the gap. The CDR3 protein is CSARKLDEQYF. CDR3 DNA sequence: TGCAGTGCTAGGAAGCTAGACGAGCAGTACTTC.

The genes are TRBV29-1 and TRBJ1-1, with D uncertain. This CDR3 is 13 amino acids long. Between the trimmed V and J ends, which lost 4 bases and 0 bases, there was a span of 9 bases. Germline values: CDR1 SQVTM, CDR2 ANQGSEA. CDR3 in amino acids: CSVAQVVNTEAFF. The DNA for the CDR3 is TGCAGCGTTGCCCAGGTAGTGAACACTGAAGCTTTCTTT.

The chain is built from TRBV3-1 and TRBJ2-4; D unresolved. V shed 0 bases and J shed 5 bases, with 11 bases lying between them. The CDR3 has 15 residues. Germline V lookup: CDR1 LGHDT, CDR2 YNNKEL (reference sequence). The CDR3 DNA reads TGTGCCAGCAGCCAAGATAGTAGGGCAGAAAACATTCAGTACTTC. Its translation: CASSQDSRAENIQYF.

The rearrangement uses TRBV27 and TRBJ2-3; D might be TRBD2 (6 bases). CDR3 length equals 13 residues. Germline V gene sequence: CDR1 MNHEY, CDR2 SMNVEV (reference sequence). With 10 bases removed from V and 6 bases from J, the gap between germline ends came to 17 bases. Here the CDR3 DNA reads TGTGCCATCCGGGGCGGGGCACTTGATACGCAGTATTTT. As protein: CAIRGGALDTQYF.

V usage is TRBV5-6 and J usage is TRBJ1-4, with D possibly TRBD1 on 5 matching bases. The CDR3 contains 15 residues. CDR1 is SGHDT, CDR2 YYEEEE, per germline. The germline V and J ends were trimmed by 5 bases and 4 bases, with 15 bases remaining between them. The CDR3 is CASRPMTAYNEKLFF. CDR3 coding DNA: TGTGCCAGCAGACCTATGACAGCCTATAATGAAAAACTGTTTTTT.

The chain joins TRBV12-3 or TRBV12-4 to TRBJ1-4; 8 positions match TRBD1. V shed 5 bases and J 5 bases; nucleotides not matched to a gene: 10. CDR3 size: 16 residues. In DNA form, the CDR3 reads TGTGCCAGCAGTCCCCGGGCAGGGGGCCTGAATGAAAAACTGTTTTTT. Amino acid sequence: CASSPRAGGLNEKLFF.

The V call is TRBV4-1, the J call TRBJ2-7; perhaps TRBD1 as D (6 bases). The CDR3 covers 16 residues. Germline lookup yields CDR1 MGHRA and CDR2 YSYEKL. Trimming cost V 0 bases and J 3 bases, with 15 bases left between them. CDR3 in DNA: TGCGCCAGCAGCCAAGACCGTTTTCAGGGGTACTACGAGCAGTACTTC. Its translation is CASSQDRFQGYYEQYF.

This clonotype was counted a single time. The J gene is TRBJ1-3, the V gene TRBV3-1; 7 nucleotides align to TRBD1. CDR1 is LGHDT, CDR2 YNNKEL, per germline (reference sequence). The V gene end was trimmed by 4 bases and the J gene end by 0 bases; junction bases not matched to a gene: 3. The CDR3 spans 15 residues. The CDR3 DNA follows: TGTGCCAGCAGCCTGCGGGACAGCTCTGGAAACACCATATATTTT. Translation gives CASSLRDSSGNTIYF.

This clonotype appeared once. The V and J genes are TRBV12-3 or TRBV12-4 and TRBJ2-2, with TRBD2 matching 7 bases. The CDR3 totals 16 residues. J was trimmed by 0 bases and V by 5 bases; bases with no gene match: 6. CDR3 nucleotides: TGTGCCAGCAGTACCAGCGGGATCCCGAACACCGGGGAGCTGTTTTTT. The encoded protein is CASSTSGIPNTGELFF.

The chain links TRBV27 to TRBJ2-2; no definite D call. This CDR3 contains 14 residues. With 1 base removed from V and 2 bases from J, the gap between germline ends came to 5 bases. Germline V gives CDR1 MNHEY, CDR2 SMNVEV (reference sequence). CDR3 protein: CASSLYTNTGELFF. As DNA, the CDR3 is TGTGCCAGCAGTTTATATACTAACACCGGGGAGCTGTTTTTT.

This rearrangement joins TRBV12-5 to TRBJ2-1; TRBD2 matches at 9 bases. CDR3 size: 18 residues. Trimming cost V 9 bases and J 2 bases; bases outside gene matches: 17. The germline CDR1 and CDR2 sequences are LGHNT and FRNRAP. CDR3 protein: CASHGGTKIAGAYNEQFF. The CDR3 nucleotides are TGTGCTAGCCACGGGGGGACAAAAATAGCGGGAGCCTACAATGAGCAGTTCTTC. The complete variable domain, with remaining parts taken from reference TRBV12-5 and TRBJ2-1, reads DARVTQTPRHKVTEMGQEVTMRCQPILGHNTVFWYRQTMMQGLELLAYFRNRAPLDDSGMPKDRFSAEMPDATLATLKIQPSEPRDSAVYFCASHGGTKIAGAYNEQFFGPGTRLTVL.

This rearrangement joins TRBV30 to TRBJ1-1; D is undetermined. The CDR3 consists of 12 residues. V dropped 0 bases and J dropped 14 bases, with 16 bases sitting between them. Germline values: CDR1 GTSNPN, CDR2 SVGIG (reference sequence). For the CDR3, the DNA is TGTGCCTGGAGTGTATTAGGCCCATCCGGCTTCTTT. Its protein is CAWSVLGPSGFF.

This chain uses TRBV20-1 with TRBJ2-4; 9 bases fit TRBD2. V lost 5 bases to trimming and J lost 0 bases; unmatched junction nucleotides: 8. This CDR3 is built from 16 residues. Germline lookup yields CDR1 DFQATT and CDR2 SNEGSKA (reference sequence). The CDR3, as DNA: TGCAGTGCTTCCCGAGCGGGAGGACTAGCCAAAAACATTCAGTACTTC. This translates into CSASRAGGLAKNIQYF.